This T cell receptor beta chain emerged from a study of blood T cell repertoires in COVID-19. Study summary: Donors in the United States, Italy and Spain gave samples during acute or convalescent COVID-19. The analysed material was cDNA or gDNA that came from T cells, B-cell-depleted T cells, or PBMCs.

This CDR3 comprises 14 residues. Germline trimming cut 4 bases from V and 10 bases from J; bases unmatched to any gene: 10. Germline lookup yields CDR1 SGHRS and CDR2 YFSETQ. Source study methods: Reference gene primer amplification yielded estimated nucleated cell counts. Sequencing was performed with immunoSEQ multiplex PCR; in TCRdb, only in-frame clones are kept and a portion is missing. That table furnishes V, J and clone size, whereas the DNA furnished D and trimming. Here the sample spans about 130,000 clones, about four fifths being singletons. This TCR was recovered from an elderly man with acute or convalescent COVID-19. Source material: peripheral blood. This chain joins TRBV5-1 and TRBJ2-1, with 8 bases lining up with TRBD1. The chain's CDR3 is CASSRTGTGREQFF. The CDR3 DNA reads as TGCGCCAGCAGCAGAACCGGGACAGGACGCGAGCAGTTCTTC.